This TCR beta chain was retrieved from a study of response to subunit inactivated influenza vaccine. The study, taken as a whole, reports: Each seasonal influenza vaccination, the authors suggested, recruits few new T cells.

Germline V CDR1 and CDR2: MNHNS, SASEGT. V lost 6 bases, J lost 4 bases, and 15 bases lay in between. The CDR3 runs to 15 residues. MiXCR, applied by TCRdb to the RT-PCR reads, yields one record per CDR3 protein. The repertoire has hundreds of thousands of distinct CDR3 sequences, 11% to 15% of them found once; the top ten carry less than 8.5%. About this clonotype itself: The target antigen is unknown.

This sequence was found in a man aged 50 or older who received an inactivated influenza vaccine. Specimen: PBMCs from blood, collected about 14 days before vaccination. J is TRBJ2-2 and V is TRBV6-1; TRBD1 or TRBD2 may be the D gene (5 bases each). The CDR3 DNA reads as TGTGCCAGCAGCACCGGGACCCTAGTCACCGGGGAGCTGTTTTTT. Amino acid sequence: CASSTGTLVTGELFF.